A single sample is the source of the 20 T cell receptor beta chains below, sequenced in a study of control samples from healthy donors and cancer patients. The assay was immunoSEQ multiplex PCR, and TCRdb's table has in-frame clones only and misses some. The repertoire consists of about 38,000 clones, with around four fifths occurring once and the leading ten covering 20% to 25%. Sample: PBMCs. These receptors were obtained from a woman aged 55-75 years with lung cancer.

The CDR3 protein is CASRDRGTEAFF. In DNA, the CDR3 is TGTGCCAGTCGGGACAGGGGGACTGAAGCTTTCTTT. V gene TRBV28 combines with J gene TRBJ1-1, with 11 nucleotides matching TRBD1. CDR3 length equals 12 residues. Germline-derived CDR1 and CDR2 are MDHEN and SYDVKM. Germline trimming cut 9 bases from V and 5 bases from J; bases unmatched to any gene: 2.

The V call is TRBV27, the J call TRBJ1-1; D is uncertain. The germline V gene has CDR1 MNHEY and CDR2 SMNVEV (reference sequence). The CDR3 spans 14 residues. V lost 4 bases and J 1 base, leaving 10 bases between the germline ends. As DNA, the CDR3 is TGTGCCAGCAGTTGGGAAGGTCAGAACACTGAAGCTTTCTTT. It codes for CASSWEGQNTEAFF.

V gene TRBV9 combines with J gene TRBJ1-5; maybe TRBD1 (6 bases). CDR3 length equals 13 residues. Germline CDR1 and CDR2: SGDLS and YYNGEE. Trimming shortened V by 0 bases and J by 5 bases, and 6 bases separated the two germline ends. CDR3 bases: TGTGCCAGCAGCGTAGCAGGGGATCAGCCCCAGCATTTT. Translating gives CASSVAGDQPQHF.

The V and J genes are TRBV5-6 and TRBJ1-1; D is unresolved. The CDR3 runs to 13 residues. Deletions cut 0 bases from V and 3 bases from J, with 6 bases between. CDR1 and CDR2 (germline): SGHDT, YYEEEE. CDR3 DNA sequence: TGTGCCAGCAGCTTGGTAGCCTACACTGAAGCTTTCTTT. Protein: CASSLVAYTEAFF.

The rearrangement uses TRBV9 and TRBJ2-3; either TRBD1 or TRBD2 may supply D (5 bases each). Germline V lookup: CDR1 SGDLS, CDR2 YYNGEE. The CDR3 is 15 residues long. V lost 0 bases, J lost 2 bases, and 10 bases lay in between. The CDR3 loop reads CASSVARGDTDTQYF. CDR3 DNA sequence: TGTGCCAGCAGCGTAGCTAGGGGAGACACAGATACGCAGTATTTT.

V and J are TRBV6-5 and TRBJ1-1; the D is unclear. The germline V gene encodes CDR1 MNHEY and CDR2 SVGAGI. The length of the CDR3 is 12 residues. V lost 4 bases, J lost 2 bases, and 5 bases lay in between. Here the CDR3 DNA reads TGTGCCAGCAGTTCCCGAAACACTGAAGCTTTCTTT. It specifies CASSSRNTEAFF.

This sequence joins TRBV3-1 (or the pseudogene TRBV3-2) and TRBJ1-4, with TRBD1 as a possible D gene (5 bases). Looked up from germline, CDR1 is LGHDT and CDR2 is YNNKEL (reference sequence). The CDR3 is 14 amino acids. The V end was cut by 3 bases, the J end by 7 bases, with 12 bases between. This CDR3 is CASSQGGELEKLFF. CDR3 bases: TGTGCCAGCAGCCAGGGGGGGGAACTTGAAAAACTGTTTTTT.

This chain joins TRBV12-3 or TRBV12-4 and TRBJ1-2, with D hard to call. The CDR3 is made up of 13 amino acids. Deletions cut 6 bases from V and 7 bases from J, with 15 bases between. The DNA of the CDR3 is TGTGCCAGCAGCCCCGCGGCAGTCTTTGGCTACACCTTC. Translated, it gives CASSPAAVFGYTF.

The chain joins TRBV19 to TRBJ2-1, with a tentative D call TRBD2 (5 bases). Trimming pared 5 bases from V and 8 bases from J, leaving 19 bases between. The length of the CDR3 is 15 residues. Per germline, CDR1 LNHDA and CDR2 SQIVND (reference sequence). CDR3 sequence (DNA): TGTGCCAGTAGTCCGTTCCGAGCCGCCGGGGATGAGCAGTTCTTC. It translates to CASSPFRAAGDEQFF.

The gene calls are TRBV10-1 and TRBJ2-1, with a weak D call TRBD1 (5 bases). CDR3 length: 16 residues. V lost 2 bases, J lost 4 bases, and 15 bases lay in between. Germline CDR1 is WNHNN and CDR2 is SYGVQD (reference sequence). Written as DNA, the CDR3 is TGCGCCAGCAGTGAGCTCCTTGGTAGGGGTTACAATGAGCAGTTCTTC. This translates into CASSELLGRGYNEQFF.

This clone was seen only once. The chain is built from TRBV28 and TRBJ2-1; D possibly corresponds to TRBD2 (5 bases). V lost 2 bases, J lost 4 bases, and 12 bases lay in between. This CDR3 has 15 amino acids. Germline assignment: CDR1 MDHEN and CDR2 SYDVKM. In nucleotides, the CDR3 is TGTGCCAGCAGTTTACGGGGTAGGATTTACAATGAGCAGTTCTTC. Protein sequence: CASSLRGRIYNEQFF.

The chain employs TRBV6-5 and TRBJ2-3; D unclear. CDR1 MNHEY and CDR2 SVGAGI come from the germline V gene. The CDR3 spans 13 residues. V lost 7 bases and J 2 bases, leaving 10 bases between the germline ends. The CDR3 reads CASISHHTDTQYF. The CDR3 coding sequence is TGTGCCAGCATTTCCCACCACACAGATACGCAGTATTTT.

The chain has TRBV6-5 and TRBJ2-7, with a tentative D call TRBD2 (6 bases). V lost 6 bases, J lost 3 bases, and 9 bases lay in between. CDR3 size: 12 residues. CDR1 is MNHEY, CDR2 SVGAGI, per germline. The CDR3, as DNA: TGTGCCAGCAGACAGGACTACTACGAGCAGTACTTC. Translated: CASRQDYYEQYF.

The chain has TRBV7-9 and TRBJ1-3; D not certain. The V and J ends lost 6 bases and 0 bases respectively, with 9 bases between them. The CDR3 length is 14 residues. Germline CDR1 is SEHNR and CDR2 is FQNEAQ (reference sequence). CDR3 sequence: CASSWGSSGNTIYF. CDR3 in DNA: TGTGCCAGCAGTTGGGGTAGCTCTGGAAACACCATATATTTT.

V is TRBV10-3 and J is TRBJ1-5, with D unclear. Trimming took 5 bases from V and 0 from J, leaving 11 bases between them. This CDR3 comprises 15 residues. CDR1 is ENHRY and CDR2 is SYGVKD in the germline V gene. The CDR3 region is CAISPDGNSNQPQHF. The CDR3 nucleotides are TGTGCCATCAGTCCCGACGGCAATAGCAATCAGCCCCAGCATTTT.

The genes are TRBV7-8 and TRBJ1-1, with 7 bases matching TRBD1. Germline CDR1 reads SGHVS; CDR2 reads FQNEAQ. The CDR3 contains 13 residues. J lost 4 bases, V lost 4 bases, and 3 bases had no gene match. As DNA, the CDR3 is TGTGCCAGCAGCTACAGGGGAGGCACTGAAGCTTTCTTT. Residues: CASSYRGGTEAFF.

A few counts support this clone. This chain joins TRBV7-6 and TRBJ2-5, with 9 bases fitting TRBD2. Germline CDR1 is SGHVS and CDR2 is FNYEAQ. Trimming at V came to 3 bases and at J to 4 bases, leaving 6 bases not matched to a gene. This CDR3 spans 15 amino acids. The CDR3 spells CASSLTAGGLETQYF. CDR3 coding DNA: TGTGCCAGCAGCTTGACAGCGGGGGGCTTAGAGACCCAGTACTTC.

The chain combines TRBV7-7 with TRBJ2-2; D could derive from TRBD1 or TRBD2 (6 bases each). Trimming stripped 6 bases from V and 7 bases from J, with 21 bases between. This CDR3 has 16 residues. In germline, CDR1 is SSHAT, CDR2 FNYEAQ (reference sequence). The CDR3 protein is CASSRVGGLTGGELFF. DNA for the CDR3: TGTGCCAGCAGTAGAGTAGGGGGGCTTACCGGCGGGGAGCTGTTTTTT.

The chain couples TRBV10-3 to TRBJ1-1, with D tentatively TRBD1 (5 bases). This CDR3 comprises 15 residues. Germline V gives CDR1 ENHRY, CDR2 SYGVKD. Trimming took 4 bases from V and 2 from J, leaving 14 bases between them. CDR3 bases: TGTGCCATCAGTGCGACCGGTGGGGCTAACACTGAAGCTTTCTTT. It translates to CAISATGGANTEAFF.

The rearrangement joins TRBV9 to TRBJ2-7; D might be TRBD2 (6 bases). The V gene's germline CDR1 is SGDLS and CDR2 YYNGEE. The CDR3 is made up of 15 amino acids. Between the trimmed V and J ends, which lost 0 bases and 3 bases, there was a span of 13 bases. CDR3 region: CASSVGEPGLYEQYF. The CDR3 region has the DNA TGTGCCAGCAGCGTAGGGGAACCGGGACTCTACGAGCAGTACTTC. Together with reference TRBV9 and TRBJ2-7, the CDR3 gives the full variable domain: DSGVTQTPKHLITATGQRVTLRCSPRSGDLSVYWYQQSLDQGLQFLIQYYNGEERAKGNILERFSAQQFPDLHSELNLSSLELGDSALYFCASSVGEPGLYEQYFGPGTRLTVT.